This TCR beta chain emerged from a study of post-analysis software for immune sequencing data. Study-level information: The disease courses covered relapsing-remitting, secondary progressive and progressive-relapsing multiple sclerosis. Overall study results and limits: TRBV5-6, TRBV5-1 and TRBV20-1 belonged to a set of roughly five TRBV segments that were more frequent in patients than controls. Under the F measure, samples that were prepared in one batch clustered strongly together. Versus controls, multiple sclerosis patients showed significantly lower diversity (normalized Chao1).

CDR3 length: 15 residues. The V gene end was trimmed by 0 bases and the J gene end by 2 bases; junction bases not matched to a gene: 3. CDR1 SGHRS and CDR2 YFSETQ come from the germline V gene. Sequencing libraries made from TCR beta cDNA carried unique molecular identifiers. TCRdb processed the PCR reads anew with MiXCR; each CDR3 protein has one entry. The table shows some 700,000 distinct CDR3 sequences, with 55% to 60% occurring only once. This clonotype was found a few times. Antigen specificity is unknown. This TCR was recovered from a girl between 2 and 10 years old with multiple sclerosis. The sample was blood. The chain couples TRBV5-1 to TRBJ2-7; 9 bases match TRBD2. CDR3 sequence: CASSLGLAATYEQYF. The CDR3 region has the DNA TGCGCCAGCAGCTTGGGACTAGCGGCCACCTACGAGCAGTACTTC.